The 4 T cell receptor beta chains in this list originate from one sample, sequenced in a study of blood T cell repertoires in COVID-19 (dated by TCRdb to 2018 to 2021). Library method: the immunoSEQ multiplex PCR assay. In its TCRdb copy, this immuneACCESS table keeps in-frame sequences only and misses some clones. Where compared with another copy, unresolved V genes explain less than half of these, and the others have no known cause. The sample table records some 100,000 clones; 88% of these occur just once. The ten largest clones add up to 7.5% to 9.5% of the sample. The sequencing input was peripheral blood. These receptors came from a woman aged 65 to 85 with acute or convalescent COVID-19.

The chain joins TRBV7-7 to TRBJ2-3; possibly TRBD2 for D (5 bases). CDR1 is SSHAT, CDR2 FNYEAQ, per germline (reference sequence). This CDR3 is built from 15 residues. V shed 2 bases and J shed 0 bases, with 9 bases lying between them. The chain's CDR3 is CASSLLASSTDTQYF. The DNA of the CDR3 is TGTGCCAGCAGCTTATTAGCGTCTAGCACAGATACGCAGTATTTT.

The chain joins TRBV5-1 to TRBJ2-1; 13 positions agree with TRBD2. V lost 1 base to trimming and J lost 1 base; unmatched junction nucleotides: 5. The CDR3 runs 18 residues. The germline V gene has CDR1 SGHRS and CDR2 YFSETQ. CDR3 residues: CASSLRLAGGQSYNEQFF. In DNA, the CDR3 is TGCGCCAGCAGCTTGAGACTAGCGGGGGGCCAATCCTACAATGAGCAGTTCTTC.

The rearrangement joins TRBV28 to TRBJ1-1; D ambiguous. The CDR3 loop spans 12 amino acids. With 2 bases removed from V and 8 bases from J, the gap between germline ends came to 9 bases. CDR1 and CDR2 from the germline V gene are MDHEN and SYDVKM. CDR3 sequence (DNA): TGTGCCAGCAGTTTAAGCCGTTACGAAGCTTTCTTT. Translation: CASSLSRYEAFF.

The chain employs TRBV7-9 and TRBJ2-3, with D tentatively TRBD1 (6 bases). V shed 6 bases and J shed 2 bases, with 15 bases lying between them. Looked up from germline, CDR1 is SEHNR and CDR2 is FQNEAQ (reference sequence). CDR3 length equals 15 residues. CDR3 nucleotide sequence: TGTGCCAGCAGAATATACAGGGATTACACAGATACGCAGTATTTT. It translates to CASRIYRDYTDTQYF.